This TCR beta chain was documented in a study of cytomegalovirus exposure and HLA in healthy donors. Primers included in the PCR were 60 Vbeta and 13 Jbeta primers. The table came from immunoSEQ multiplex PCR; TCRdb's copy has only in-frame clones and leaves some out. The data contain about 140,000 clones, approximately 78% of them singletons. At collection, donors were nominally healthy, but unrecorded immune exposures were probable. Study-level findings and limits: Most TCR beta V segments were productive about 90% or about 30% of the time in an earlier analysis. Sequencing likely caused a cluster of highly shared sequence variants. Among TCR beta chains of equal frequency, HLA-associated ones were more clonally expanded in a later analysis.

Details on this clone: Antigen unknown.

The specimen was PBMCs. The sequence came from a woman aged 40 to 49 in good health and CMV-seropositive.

The CDR3 sequence: CASSRDSYYEQYF. CDR3 coding DNA: TGTGCCAGCAGCCGGGACTCCTACTACGAGCAGTACTTC. V is TRBV7-8 and J is TRBJ2-5; TRBD2 might be the D (6 bases). The J call may be wrong; the DNA end is better matched by TRBJ2-7. The CDR3 contains 13 residues. Germline-derived CDR1 and CDR2 are SGHVS and FQNEAQ.